These 9 T cell receptor beta chains came from one sample sequenced in a study of cytomegalovirus exposure and HLA in healthy donors. Amplification used 60 Vbeta primers and 13 Jbeta primers. Assay used: immunoSEQ multiplex PCR; TCRdb lists only in-frame clones, some missing. The sample carries 84,000 or so clones, about three quarters recorded once. The sequencing input was PBMCs. These receptors originate from a boy aged 5-17 years in good health and CMV-seronegative.

This chain connects TRBV9 to TRBJ2-2; D may be TRBD2 (5 bases). V was cut by 4 bases and J by 4 bases, with 17 bases left in between. This CDR3 is built from 16 residues. Germline V gives CDR1 SGDLS, CDR2 YYNGEE. The DNA for the CDR3 is TGTGCCAGCAGCTCCCTATTGCTAGCCGGCACCGGGGAGCTGTTTTTT. Encoded protein: CASSSLLLAGTGELFF.

This CDR3 is CASSRGGLADNNEQFF. CDR3 nucleotides: TGTGCCAGCAGCCGGGGGGGACTAGCGGACAACAATGAGCAGTTCTTC. The chain employs TRBV7-8 and TRBJ2-1, with 11 positions matching TRBD2. Germline CDR1 and CDR2: SGHVS and FQNEAQ. Unmatched junction bases numbered 8, after V lost 5 bases and J lost 5 bases. The CDR3 consists of 16 residues.

The J gene is TRBJ2-3, the V gene TRBV7-2, with D possibly being TRBD1 (5 bases). Trimming shortened V by 1 base and J by 1 base, and 9 bases separated the two germline ends. The CDR3 is 15 amino acids. The germline gives CDR1 SGHTA, CDR2 FQGNSA. Here the CDR3 reads CASSLGRVGTDTQYF. Here the CDR3 DNA reads TGTGCCAGCAGCTTAGGCAGGGTAGGCACAGATACGCAGTATTTT.

As DNA, the CDR3 is TGTGCCAGCAGTTTCGGACAGGCGAACACTGAAGCTTTCTTT. This gives the protein CASSFGQANTEAFF. The rearrangement links TRBV6-5 to TRBJ1-1; 7 bases map to TRBD1. The V and J ends lost 4 bases and 1 base, in that order; junction bases with no gene match: 3. CDR1 MNHEY and CDR2 SVGAGI come from the germline V gene. The CDR3 runs to 14 residues.

The genes are TRBV7-9 and TRBJ2-7; 15 positions match TRBD2. V lost 5 bases and J lost 5; bases outside the gene matches: 7. CDR1 and CDR2 (germline): SEHNR, FQNEAQ (reference sequence). The CDR3 totals 16 residues. The CDR3 is CASSRWTSGREHEQYF. For the CDR3, the DNA is TGTGCCAGCAGCAGATGGACTAGCGGGAGGGAACACGAGCAGTACTTC.

The chain uses TRBV2 and TRBJ1-5; D may be TRBD1 (5 bases). Germline V gene lookup returns CDR1 SNHLY and CDR2 FYNNEI. V dropped 3 bases and J dropped 3 bases, with 12 bases sitting between them. This CDR3 region has 15 residues. CDR3 DNA: TGTGCCAGCAGTGAGAGGACACCTGACAATCAGCCCCAGCATTTT. Translation gives CASSERTPDNQPQHF.

V gene TRBV29-1 combines with J gene TRBJ2-1; 13 nucleotides align to TRBD2. Unmatched junction bases numbered 3, after V lost 2 bases and J lost 8 bases. The CDR3 is 14 amino acids. Germline V gene lookup returns CDR1 SQVTM and CDR2 ANQGSEA. The CDR3 spells CSVELGLAGDEQFF. DNA for the CDR3: TGCAGCGTTGAATTAGGACTAGCGGGAGATGAGCAGTTCTTC.

The chain joins TRBV6-5 to TRBJ2-7; a possible D gene is TRBD1 (5 bases). Trimming pared 4 bases from V and 3 bases from J, leaving 10 bases between. The CDR3 runs 13 residues. CDR1 is MNHEY and CDR2 is SVGAGI in the germline V gene. The CDR3 DNA reads TGTGCCAGCAGTTCCCCTGACAGCTACGAGCAGTACTTC. This sequence encodes CASSSPDSYEQYF.

The chain is built from TRBV28 and TRBJ2-7; TRBD1 is a possible D gene (6 bases). Trimming pared 9 bases from V and 2 bases from J, leaving 11 bases between. The CDR3 loop spans 12 amino acids. Germline V gene data show CDR1 as MDHEN and CDR2 as SYDVKM. CDR3 DNA sequence: TGTGCCAGTAGTACAGGGCCCTACGAGCAGTACTTC. Translated: CASSTGPYEQYF.